This entry is about one T cell receptor beta chain. Its antigen is unidentified. None of the donors, who were healthy HIV-negative adults, had recently had acute infections or vaccinations. Nashville, Tennessee was home to all donors, who were Caucasian adults. This table comes from immunoSEQ multiplex PCR, and its TCRdb copy is limited to in-frame clones, with some not included. Of just over 2,000,000 clones in the sample, 90% to 95% were seen once. These data belong to a study of shared clonotypes between healthy human individuals. Study-wide results and caveats: The small donor group covered limited genetic and exposure diversity. The generation probabilities recorded for non-shared clonotypes fell below those of clonotypes shared by all four donors.

CDR3 length: 16 amino acids. With 2 bases removed from V and 9 bases from J, the gap between germline ends came to 20 bases. Germline CDR1 and CDR2: MNHNS and SASEGT. The sequence was collected from a man between 18 and 35 years old in good health. The chain employs TRBV6-1 and TRBJ2-1, with D perhaps assigned TRBD1 or TRBD2 (5 bases each). Sequencing input: naive CD4+ T cells sorted from blood. The subset here: CD45RA+ positively selected. The CDR3 reads CASSESRDARFGEQFF. The CDR3 region has the DNA TGTGCCAGCAGTGAAAGCCGGGACGCTCGTTTTGGTGAGCAGTTCTTC.